One and the same sample provided the 27 T cell receptor beta chains below, sequenced in a study of blood T cell repertoires in COVID-19. Assay: immunoSEQ multiplex PCR; the TCRdb copy retains only in-frame clones and omits some. This table holds approximately 250,000 clones, roughly 90% found once. Sequencing was done on a sample of peripheral blood. The receptors were sampled from a man younger than 45 with active or convalescent COVID-19.

V and J are TRBV15 and TRBJ1-3; D perhaps matches TRBD1 (6 bases). The CDR3 extends over 12 amino acids. CDR1 and CDR2 (germline): LNHNV, YYDKDF (reference sequence). V gave up 5 bases and J gave up 6 bases, with 8 bases separating them. DNA of the CDR3: TGTGCCACCAGCGGGGACACAAACACCATATATTTT. Translation: CATSGDTNTIYF.

This chain joins TRBV9 and TRBJ2-1, with a weak D call TRBD1 (6 bases). The CDR3 consists of 16 residues. The germline V and J ends were trimmed by 5 bases and 0 bases, with 15 bases remaining between them. The germline gives CDR1 SGDLS, CDR2 YYNGEE. CDR3 in DNA: TGTGCCAGCAGTAACAACCGGGACAACTCCTACAATGAGCAGTTCTTC. Its translation: CASSNNRDNSYNEQFF.

In this sample, this clone turned up a few times. This chain joins TRBV9 and TRBJ1-2; D gene unclear. Germline CDR1 is SGDLS and CDR2 is YYNGEE. Trimming took off 0 bases at V and 8 bases at J, with 11 bases between the two ends. The CDR3 is 13 residues long. The CDR3 region has the DNA TGTGCCAGCAGCGTAGGGAGGGCGGACGGCTACACCTTC. Residues: CASSVGRADGYTF.

The J gene is TRBJ2-5, the V gene TRBV4-1; 13 positions match TRBD2. The ends lost 4 bases at V and 5 bases at J; junction bases unmatched: 16. The CDR3 totals 19 residues. Germline lookup yields CDR1 MGHRA and CDR2 YSYEKL. CDR3 coding DNA: TGCGCCAGCAGCCGGACTAGGACTAGCGGGGGATCAAGTCGGGAGACCCAGTACTTC. It specifies CASSRTRTSGGSSRETQYF.

The chain has TRBV4-2 and TRBJ2-4; D perhaps matches TRBD1 (5 bases). V lost 0 bases to trimming and J lost 6 bases, with 21 bases between them. CDR3 length: 18 residues. The germline V gene has CDR1 LGHNA and CDR2 YNFKEQ. The CDR3 coding sequence is TGTGCCAGCAGCCAAGATAGATCCGCGTCCGGACAAGGAAACATTCAGTACTTC. Protein product: CASSQDRSASGQGNIQYF.

The rearrangement uses TRBV11-3 and TRBJ2-3; the D gene is possibly TRBD2 (7 bases). V was cut by 4 bases and J by 1 base, with 9 bases left in between. Germline assignment: CDR1 SGHNT and CDR2 YENEEA. The CDR3 length is 14 residues. DNA for the CDR3: TGTGCCAGCAGCTCGGGGGGCCGCACAGATACGCAGTATTTT. Translated, it gives CASSSGGRTDTQYF.

The J gene is TRBJ2-7, the V gene TRBV5-6; no clear D. Germline V gives CDR1 SGHDT, CDR2 YYEEEE. Trimming left V 0 bases short and J 4 bases short, with 11 bases between. The length of the CDR3 is 14 residues. The CDR3 is CASSLVVRRYEQYF. DNA of the CDR3: TGTGCCAGCAGCTTGGTGGTCAGAAGATACGAGCAGTACTTC.

This clone was found once. DNA of the CDR3: TGCGCCAGCAGACGAGGAGACAGCAGTAATGAAAAACTGTTTTTT. Its translation: CASRRGDSSNEKLFF. This chain links TRBV5-1 with TRBJ1-4; D may be TRBD1 (5 bases). V was cut by 5 bases and J by 4 bases, with 15 bases left in between. This CDR3 comprises 15 residues. Germline V CDR1 and CDR2: SGHRS, YFSETQ. Full variable domain (outside the CDR3, taken from reference TRBV5-1 and TRBJ1-4): KAGVTQTPRYLIKTRGQQVTLSCSPISGHRSVSWYQQTPGQGLQFLFEYFSETQRNKGNFPGRFSGRQFSNSRSEMNVSTLELGDSALYLCASRRGDSSNEKLFFGSGTQLSVL.

This clone was detected a few times. V and J are TRBV7-2 and TRBJ1-4; 10 nucleotides align to TRBD1. V shed 1 base, J shed 6 bases, and the junction held 2 bases outside the gene matches. The germline V gene encodes CDR1 SGHTA and CDR2 FQGNSA. This CDR3 spans 15 amino acids. The CDR3 bases are TGTGCCAGCAGCTTAGAGGGACAGGGGTATGAAAAACTGTTTTTT. Translation: CASSLEGQGYEKLFF. Full variable domain (missing parts from reference TRBV7-2 and TRBJ1-4): GAGVSQSPSNKVTEKGKDVELRCDPISGHTALYWYRQSLGQGLEFLIYFQGNSAPDKSGLPSDRFSAERTGGSVSTLTIQRTQQEDSAVYLCASSLEGQGYEKLFFGSGTQLSVL.

This sequence joins TRBV4-3 and TRBJ2-7; TRBD2 matches 10 bases. Trimming removed 0 bases from V and 0 bases from J; junction bases left unmatched: 8. From germline, CDR1 is LGHNA and CDR2 YSLEER. The CDR3 spans 18 residues. This CDR3 is CASSQDRRASGSSYEQYF. The CDR3 coding sequence is TGCGCCAGCAGCCAAGATCGTCGGGCTAGCGGGAGCTCCTACGAGCAGTACTTC.

The rearrangement links TRBV10-1 to TRBJ1-1; a possible D gene is TRBD1 (5 bases). Trimming stripped 4 bases from V and 3 bases from J, with 9 bases between. There are 13 residues in the CDR3. Looked up from germline, CDR1 is WNHNN and CDR2 is SYGVQD (reference sequence). The CDR3 sequence is CASSVGRDTEAFF. In DNA, the CDR3 is TGCGCCAGCAGTGTCGGCAGGGACACTGAAGCTTTCTTT.

The V and J genes are TRBV11-2 and TRBJ2-2; TRBD1 agrees at 9 bases. Germline CDR1 reads SGHAT; CDR2 reads FQNNGV. This CDR3 is built from 15 residues. The ends lost 1 base at V and 5 bases at J; junction bases unmatched: 2. The DNA for the CDR3 is TGTGCCAGCAGCTTAGGGACAGGGGTTACCGGGGAGCTGTTTTTT. Protein: CASSLGTGVTGELFF.

The V call is TRBV14, the J call TRBJ2-7, with a possible D match to TRBD2 (6 bases). Trimming left V 1 base short and J 2 bases short, with 6 bases between. Germline V gene lookup returns CDR1 SGHDN and CDR2 FVKESK. This CDR3 is 13 amino acids long. Here the CDR3 reads CASSQGLAYEQYF. DNA for the CDR3: TGTGCCAGCAGCCAAGGACTAGCCTACGAGCAGTACTTC.

V and J are TRBV2 and TRBJ2-7; possibly TRBD1 for D (6 bases). CDR3 length: 14 residues. Trimming removed 5 bases at V and 3 bases at J, with 14 bases between. The germline gives CDR1 SNHLY, CDR2 FYNNEI. DNA for the CDR3: TGTGCCAGCAGTTTCCGGGACATTAGCTACGAGCAGTACTTC. It encodes CASSFRDISYEQYF.

V usage is TRBV30 and J usage is TRBJ1-1; D not resolved. Trimming cost V 5 bases and J 7 bases, with 20 bases left between them. The CDR3 is 14 amino acids. Looked up from germline, CDR1 is GTSNPN and CDR2 is SVGIG (reference sequence). DNA of the CDR3: TGTGCCTGGTATCCTGCGGCAGTCCTCGGTGAAGCTTTCTTT. It yields the protein CAWYPAAVLGEAFF.

This chain connects TRBV30 to TRBJ1-6; TRBD1 is a possible D gene (5 bases). The CDR3 extends over 13 amino acids. Between the trimmed V and J ends, which lost 4 bases and 6 bases, there was a span of 10 bases. CDR1 is GTSNPN and CDR2 is SVGIG in the germline V gene (reference sequence). DNA of the CDR3: TGTGCCTGGACCCCACAGGTTAATTCACCCCTCCACTTT. Its translation is CAWTPQVNSPLHF.

This chain links TRBV5-4 with TRBJ1-6, with no clear D. The CDR3 is 13 residues long. Trimming cost V 1 base and J 8 bases, with 7 bases left between them. Germline values: CDR1 SGHNT, CDR2 YYREEE (reference sequence). The CDR3 sequence: CASSLLEDSPLHF. CDR3 in DNA: TGTGCCAGCAGCTTGCTAGAGGATTCACCCCTCCACTTT.

The CDR3 sequence is CASSPSNRGNQPQHF. DNA of the CDR3: TGTGCCAGCTCACCGTCCAACCGGGGGAATCAGCCCCAGCATTTT. The chain has TRBV18 and TRBJ1-5; D perhaps matches TRBD1 (5 bases). Per germline, CDR1 KGHSH and CDR2 LQKENI. V was shortened by 3 bases and J by 4 bases, with 13 bases between the two germline ends. The CDR3 runs 15 residues.

The chain couples TRBV19 to TRBJ1-6; D is possibly TRBD1 (5 bases). V was cut by 3 bases and J by 4 bases, with 19 bases left in between. This CDR3 has 18 residues. Germline values: CDR1 LNHDA, CDR2 SQIVND (reference sequence). CDR3 region: CASSMGGVTALYNSPLHF. The DNA for the CDR3 is TGTGCCAGTAGTATGGGGGGGGTGACAGCACTGTATAATTCACCCCTCCACTTT.

The J gene is TRBJ2-1, the V gene TRBV19; 9 bases are a match to TRBD2. V gave up 8 bases and J gave up 6 bases; unmatched junction bases: 14. Germline loops: CDR1 LNHDA, CDR2 SQIVND (reference sequence). This CDR3 contains 16 residues. The DNA for the CDR3 is TGTGCCAGTGACCCGTCGGGGCGGGGGGGCTTCAATGAGCAGTTCTTC. The encoded protein is CASDPSGRGGFNEQFF. Full variable domain (remainder filled in from reference TRBV19 and TRBJ2-1): DGGITQSPKYLFRKEGQNVTLSCEQNLNHDAMYWYRQDPGQGLRLIYYSQIVNDFQKGDIAEGYSVSREKKESFPLTVTSAQKNPTAFYLCASDPSGRGGFNEQFFGPGTRLTVL.

V is TRBV4-1 and J is TRBJ2-7; 9 bases fit TRBD1. From germline, CDR1 is MGHRA and CDR2 YSYEKL. The trim removed 3 bases at V and 4 bases at J, leaving 7 bases unmatched. The CDR3 has 15 residues. CDR3 in amino acids: CASSQTQGAMYEQYF. For the CDR3, the DNA is TGCGCCAGCAGCCAGACACAGGGGGCGATGTACGAGCAGTACTTC.

The chain carries TRBV4-3 and TRBJ1-5, with TRBD1 as a possible D gene (5 bases). Trimming stripped 5 bases from V and 0 bases from J, with 11 bases between. This CDR3 has 15 residues. CDR1 is LGHNA, CDR2 YSLEER, per germline. The CDR3 reads CASSRTSHSNQPQHF. The DNA of the CDR3 is TGCGCCAGCAGCAGGACATCACATAGCAATCAGCCCCAGCATTTT.

This clone was counted between two and nine times. The chain is built from TRBV10-2 and TRBJ1-5; 8 bases agree with TRBD1. The germline CDR1 and CDR2 sequences are WSHSY and SAAADI. V gave up 6 bases and J gave up 5 bases; unmatched junction bases: 9. The CDR3 covers 15 residues. The CDR3 here is CASRGYGTGDQPQHF. CDR3 nucleotide sequence: TGCGCCAGCAGAGGCTATGGGACAGGAGATCAGCCCCAGCATTTT.

The chain employs TRBV23-1 and TRBJ2-7; 12 bases map to TRBD2. TRBV23-1 is known as an ORF, though its function is uncertain. This CDR3 is 14 amino acids long. V dropped 4 bases and J dropped 9; count of bases not matched to a gene: 7. The DNA for the CDR3 is TGCGCCAGCAGTCCTCGGACTAGCGGGATAGGGCAGTACTTC. Translation gives CASSPRTSGIGQYF.

This sequence joins TRBV7-8 and TRBJ1-5; 7 bases line up with TRBD1. The CDR3 is made up of 15 amino acids. In germline, CDR1 is SGHVS, CDR2 FQNEAQ. V gave up 2 bases and J gave up 2 bases; unmatched junction bases: 3. CDR3 sequence (DNA): TGTGCCAGCAGCTTAACAGGGGACGGCAATCAGCCCCAGCATTTT. Its translation is CASSLTGDGNQPQHF.

The chain links TRBV10-3 to TRBJ1-2; 12 bases are a match to TRBD1. Germline V gives CDR1 ENHRY, CDR2 SYGVKD. This CDR3 has 14 amino acids. Trimming cost V 6 bases and J 6 bases; bases outside gene matches: 5. The DNA for the CDR3 is TGTGCCATCAGGCCGGGACAGGGGGCCCATGGCTACACCTTC. This encodes CAIRPGQGAHGYTF.

The genes are TRBV18 and TRBJ1-3; 8 nucleotides line up with TRBD1. With V trimmed by 6 bases and J by 4 bases, 5 bases remained unmatched. The CDR3 has 14 residues. Per germline, CDR1 KGHSH and CDR2 LQKENI. As DNA, the CDR3 is TGTGCCAGCTCTCAGGACAGGGACGGAAACACCATATATTTT. Translating gives CASSQDRDGNTIYF.